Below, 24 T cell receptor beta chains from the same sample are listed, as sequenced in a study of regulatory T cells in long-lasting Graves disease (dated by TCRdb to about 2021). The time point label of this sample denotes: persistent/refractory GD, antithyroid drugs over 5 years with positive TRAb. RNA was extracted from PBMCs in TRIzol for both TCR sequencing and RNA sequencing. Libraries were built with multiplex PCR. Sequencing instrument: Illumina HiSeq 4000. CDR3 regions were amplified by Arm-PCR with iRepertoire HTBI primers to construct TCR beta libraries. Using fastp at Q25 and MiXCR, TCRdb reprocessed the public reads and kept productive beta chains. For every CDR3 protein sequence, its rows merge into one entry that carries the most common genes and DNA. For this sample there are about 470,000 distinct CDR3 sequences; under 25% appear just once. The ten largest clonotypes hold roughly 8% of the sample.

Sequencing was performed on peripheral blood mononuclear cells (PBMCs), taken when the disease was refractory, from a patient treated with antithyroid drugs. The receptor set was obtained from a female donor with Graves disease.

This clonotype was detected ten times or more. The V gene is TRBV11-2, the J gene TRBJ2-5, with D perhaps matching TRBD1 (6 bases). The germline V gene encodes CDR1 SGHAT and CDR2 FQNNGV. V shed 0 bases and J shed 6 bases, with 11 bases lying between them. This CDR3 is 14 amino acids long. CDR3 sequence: CASSLELQGQTQYF. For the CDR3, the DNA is TGTGCCAGCAGCTTAGAATTACAGGGACAGACCCAGTACTTC.

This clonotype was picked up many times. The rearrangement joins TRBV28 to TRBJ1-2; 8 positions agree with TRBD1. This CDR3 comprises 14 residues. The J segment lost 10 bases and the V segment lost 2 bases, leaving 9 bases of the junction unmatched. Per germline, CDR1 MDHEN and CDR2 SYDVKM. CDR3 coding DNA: TGTGCCAGCAGTTTACGGACAGGGACCTGGGACTACACCTTC. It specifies CASSLRTGTWDYTF.

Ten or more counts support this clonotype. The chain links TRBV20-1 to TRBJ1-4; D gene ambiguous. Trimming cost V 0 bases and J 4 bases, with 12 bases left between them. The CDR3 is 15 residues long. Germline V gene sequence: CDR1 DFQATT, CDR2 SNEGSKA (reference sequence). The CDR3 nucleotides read TGCAGTGCTAGAGATTCAGGACGGCTTAATGAAAAACTGTTTTTT. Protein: CSARDSGRLNEKLFF.

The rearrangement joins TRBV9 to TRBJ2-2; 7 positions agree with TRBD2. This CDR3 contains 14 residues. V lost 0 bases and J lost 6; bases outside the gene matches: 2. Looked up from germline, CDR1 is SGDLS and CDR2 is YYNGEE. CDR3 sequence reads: CASSVARGAGELFF. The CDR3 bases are TGTGCCAGCAGCGTAGCTCGGGGGGCCGGGGAGCTGTTTTTT.

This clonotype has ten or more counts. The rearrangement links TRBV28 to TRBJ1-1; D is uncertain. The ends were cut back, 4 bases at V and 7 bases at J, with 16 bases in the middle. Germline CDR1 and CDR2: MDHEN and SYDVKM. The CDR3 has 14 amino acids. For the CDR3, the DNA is TGTGCCAGCAGTTCATATGTTGGCGTCAGTGAAGCTTTCTTT. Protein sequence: CASSSYVGVSEAFF. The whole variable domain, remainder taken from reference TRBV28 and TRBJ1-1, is DVKVTQSSRYLVKRTGEKVFLECVQDMDHENMFWYRQDPGLGLRLIYFSYDVKMKEKGDIPEGYSVSREKKERFSLILESASTNQTSMYLCASSSYVGVSEAFFGQGTRLTVV.

This CDR3 reads CASSLADKGPPQHF. The CDR3 DNA is TGTGCCAGCAGTTTAGCGGATAAGGGGCCGCCCCAGCATTTT. The gene calls are TRBV12-3 or TRBV12-4 and TRBJ1-5; a possible D gene is TRBD1 (5 bases). The CDR3 contains 14 residues. V lost 0 bases and J lost 9, with 12 bases in between.

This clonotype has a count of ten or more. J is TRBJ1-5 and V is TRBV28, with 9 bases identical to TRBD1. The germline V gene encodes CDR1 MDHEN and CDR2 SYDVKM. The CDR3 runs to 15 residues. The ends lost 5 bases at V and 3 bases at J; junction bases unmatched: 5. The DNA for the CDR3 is TGTGCCAGCAGTAGGACAGGGGAAATCAATCAGCCCCAGCATTTT. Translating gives CASSRTGEINQPQHF.

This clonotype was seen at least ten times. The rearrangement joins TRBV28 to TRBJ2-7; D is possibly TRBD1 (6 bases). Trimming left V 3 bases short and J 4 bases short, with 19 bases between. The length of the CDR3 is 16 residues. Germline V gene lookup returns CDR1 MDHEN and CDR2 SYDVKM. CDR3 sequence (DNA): TGTGCCAGCAGTTTCTCCTTCAGGGGCCCTTTTTACGAGCAGTACTTC. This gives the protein CASSFSFRGPFYEQYF. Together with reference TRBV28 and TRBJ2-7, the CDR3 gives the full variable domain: DVKVTQSSRYLVKRTGEKVFLECVQDMDHENMFWYRQDPGLGLRLIYFSYDVKMKEKGDIPEGYSVSREKKERFSLILESASTNQTSMYLCASSFSFRGPFYEQYFGPGTRLTVT.

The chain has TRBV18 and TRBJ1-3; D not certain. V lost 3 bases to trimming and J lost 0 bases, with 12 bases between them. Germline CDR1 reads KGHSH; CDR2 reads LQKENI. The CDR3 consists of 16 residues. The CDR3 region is CASSPEDGYSGNTIYF. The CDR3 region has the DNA TGTGCCAGCTCACCGGAGGACGGATACTCTGGAAACACCATATATTTT.

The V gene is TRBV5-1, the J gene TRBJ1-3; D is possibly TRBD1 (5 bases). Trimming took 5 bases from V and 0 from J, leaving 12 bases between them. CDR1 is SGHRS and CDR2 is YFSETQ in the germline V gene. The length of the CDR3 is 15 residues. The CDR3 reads CASRPGLNSGNTIYF. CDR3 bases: TGCGCCAGCAGGCCAGGGCTAAACTCTGGAAACACCATATATTTT.

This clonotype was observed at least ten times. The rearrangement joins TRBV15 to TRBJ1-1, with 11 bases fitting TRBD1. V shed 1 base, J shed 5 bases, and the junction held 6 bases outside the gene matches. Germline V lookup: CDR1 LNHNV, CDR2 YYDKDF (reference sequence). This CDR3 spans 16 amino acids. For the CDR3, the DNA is TGTGCCACCAGCAGAGGGACAGGGGGCTACAGAACTGAAGCTTTCTTT. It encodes CATSRGTGGYRTEAFF.

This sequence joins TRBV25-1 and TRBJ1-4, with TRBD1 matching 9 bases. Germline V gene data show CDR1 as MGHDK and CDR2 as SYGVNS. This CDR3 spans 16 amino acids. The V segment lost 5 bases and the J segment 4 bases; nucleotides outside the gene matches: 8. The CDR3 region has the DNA TGTGCCAGCAGTCCCCGACAGGGGGTGTTTAATGAAAAACTGTTTTTT. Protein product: CASSPRQGVFNEKLFF.

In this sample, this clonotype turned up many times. CDR3 nucleotide sequence: TGTGCCAGCAGTTTGGGGCAGGGAATCGAGAAACTGTTTTTT. The encoded protein is CASSLGQGIEKLFF. This chain links TRBV28 with TRBJ1-4; a possible D gene is TRBD1 (5 bases). The CDR3 runs to 14 residues. V was shortened by 3 bases and J by 11 bases, with 16 bases between the two germline ends. The germline V gene has CDR1 MDHEN and CDR2 SYDVKM.

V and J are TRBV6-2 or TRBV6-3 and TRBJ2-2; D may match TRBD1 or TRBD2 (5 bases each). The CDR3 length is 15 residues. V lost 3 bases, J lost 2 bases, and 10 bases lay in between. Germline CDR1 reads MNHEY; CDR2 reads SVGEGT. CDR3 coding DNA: TGTGCCAGCAGTTATCACGGGGCCAACACCGGGGAGCTGTTTTTT. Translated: CASSYHGANTGELFF.

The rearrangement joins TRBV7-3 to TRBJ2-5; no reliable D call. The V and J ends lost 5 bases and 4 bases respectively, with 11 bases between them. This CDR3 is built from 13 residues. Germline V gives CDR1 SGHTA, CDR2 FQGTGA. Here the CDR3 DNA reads TGTGCCAGCAGCCCCTCGCGCGGAGAGACCCAGTACTTC. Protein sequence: CASSPSRGETQYF. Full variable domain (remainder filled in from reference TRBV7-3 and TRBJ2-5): GAGVSQTPSNKVTEKGKYVELRCDPISGHTALYWYRQSLGQGPEFLIYFQGTGAADDSGLPNDRFFAVRPEGSVSTLKIQRTERGDSAVYLCASSPSRGETQYFGPGTRLLVL.

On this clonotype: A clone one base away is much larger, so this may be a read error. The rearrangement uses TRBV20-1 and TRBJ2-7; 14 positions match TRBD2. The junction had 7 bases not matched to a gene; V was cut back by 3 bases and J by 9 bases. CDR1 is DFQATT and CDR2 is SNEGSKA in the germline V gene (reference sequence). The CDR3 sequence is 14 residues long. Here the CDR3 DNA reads TGCAGTGCTAGTTCCGGACTAGCGGGAGGCGGGCAGTACTTC. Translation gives CSASSGLAGGGQYF.

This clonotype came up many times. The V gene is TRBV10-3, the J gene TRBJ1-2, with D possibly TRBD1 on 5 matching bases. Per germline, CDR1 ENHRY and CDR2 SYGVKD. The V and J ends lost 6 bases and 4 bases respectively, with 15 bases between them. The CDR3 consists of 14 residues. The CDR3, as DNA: TGTGCCATCAGCGGGACGGGGGGGAGCTATGGCTACACCTTC. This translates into CAISGTGGSYGYTF.

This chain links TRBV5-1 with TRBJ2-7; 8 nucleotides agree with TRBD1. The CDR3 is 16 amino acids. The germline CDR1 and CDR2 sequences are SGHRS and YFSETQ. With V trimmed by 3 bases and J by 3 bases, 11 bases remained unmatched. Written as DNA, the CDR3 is TGCGCCAGCAGCTACGAGACAGGGGCCAAACACTACGAGCAGTACTTC. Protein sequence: CASSYETGAKHYEQYF.

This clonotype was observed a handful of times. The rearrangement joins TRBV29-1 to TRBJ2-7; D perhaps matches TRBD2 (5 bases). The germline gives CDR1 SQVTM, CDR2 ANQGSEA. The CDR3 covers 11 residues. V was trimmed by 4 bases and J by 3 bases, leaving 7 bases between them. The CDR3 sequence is CSVAGNYEQYF. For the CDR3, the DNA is TGCAGCGTTGCGGGGAACTACGAGCAGTACTTC.

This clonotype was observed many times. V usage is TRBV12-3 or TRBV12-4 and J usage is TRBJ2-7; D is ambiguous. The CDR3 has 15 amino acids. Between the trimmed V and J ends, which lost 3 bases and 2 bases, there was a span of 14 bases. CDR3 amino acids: CASSFGTGQPYEQYF. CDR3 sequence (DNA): TGTGCCAGCAGTTTCGGTACGGGTCAGCCCTACGAGCAGTACTTC.

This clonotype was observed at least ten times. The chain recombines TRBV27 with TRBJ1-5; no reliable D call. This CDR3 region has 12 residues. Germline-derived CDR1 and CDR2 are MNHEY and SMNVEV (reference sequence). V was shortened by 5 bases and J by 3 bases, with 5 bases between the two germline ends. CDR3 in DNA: TGTGCCAGCAGTAACTTCAATCAGCCCCAGCATTTT. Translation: CASSNFNQPQHF.

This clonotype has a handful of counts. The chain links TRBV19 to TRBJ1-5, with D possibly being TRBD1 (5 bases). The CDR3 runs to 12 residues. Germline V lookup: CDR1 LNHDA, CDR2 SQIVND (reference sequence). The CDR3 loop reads CATTQGRQPQHF. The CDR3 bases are TGTGCTACCACGCAGGGACGTCAGCCCCAGCATTTT.

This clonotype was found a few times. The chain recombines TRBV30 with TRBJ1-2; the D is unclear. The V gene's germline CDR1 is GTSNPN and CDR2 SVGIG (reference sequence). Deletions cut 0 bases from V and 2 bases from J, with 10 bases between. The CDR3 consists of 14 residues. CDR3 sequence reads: CAWSVVHRNYGYTF. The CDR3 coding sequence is TGTGCCTGGAGTGTGGTGCACAGAAACTATGGCTACACCTTC.

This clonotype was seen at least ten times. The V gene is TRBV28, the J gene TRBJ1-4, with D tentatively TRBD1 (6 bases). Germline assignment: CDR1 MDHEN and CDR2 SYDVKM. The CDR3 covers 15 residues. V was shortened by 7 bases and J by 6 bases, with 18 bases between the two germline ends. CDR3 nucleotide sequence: TGTGCCAGCACCAGGGGAGGGGCATGGGATGAAAAACTGTTTTTT. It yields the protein CASTRGGAWDEKLFF. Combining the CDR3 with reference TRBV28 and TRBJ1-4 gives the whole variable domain DVKVTQSSRYLVKRTGEKVFLECVQDMDHENMFWYRQDPGLGLRLIYFSYDVKMKEKGDIPEGYSVSREKKERFSLILESASTNQTSMYLCASTRGGAWDEKLFFGSGTQLSVL.